The rows below give T cell receptor beta chains drawn from one sample of a study of blood T cell repertoires in COVID-19. The data were produced by immunoSEQ multiplex PCR, yet TCRdb's version contains in-frame clones alone and is incomplete. Here the sample spans 210,000 or so clones, more than 80% being singletons. The specimen sequenced was peripheral blood. These receptors were collected from a woman aged 80 or over with acute or convalescent COVID-19. CDR3s include the opening cysteine and the closing phenylalanine or tryptophan. The order of the fields is clone size, V gene, D gene, J gene, CDR3 DNA, CDR3 protein. The D gene is left open where the match is weak. Clone size is stated in some rows and not others, as once, few, many or a class when expanded.

.	TRBV27	.	TRBJ2-1	TGTGCCAGCAGTGTCGCAGTGGGGCGGGGTGAGCAGTTCTTC	CASSVAVGRGEQFF
once	TRBV27	.	TRBJ2-7	TGTGCCAGCAGTTTGAGGGGGGGCTACGAGCAGTACTTC	CASSLRGGYEQYF
.	TRBV27	.	TRBJ2-3	TGTGCCAGCAGTTTATTCCAGGGCACAGATACGCAGTATTTT	CASSLFQGTDTQYF
.	TRBV5-1	TRBD2	TRBJ2-5	TGCGCCAGCGGGCGGGAGTTTGAGGAGACCCAGTACTTC	CASGREFEETQYF
.	TRBV19	.	TRBJ2-2	TGTGCCACCCTCTTCAGGGCTTCCGGGGAGCTGTTTTTT	CATLFRASGELFF
.	TRBV3-1/TRBV3-2	.	TRBJ1-1	TGTGCCAGCAGCCAAGATGCGGCGGGGGAGGGAACTGAAGCTTTCTTT	CASSQDAAGEGTEAFF
.	TRBV7-6	.	TRBJ2-3	TGTGCCAGCAGCTTAGTAGACAGACCCTACACAGATACGCAGTATTTT	CASSLVDRPYTDTQYF
.	TRBV7-9	.	TRBJ1-3	TGTGCCAGCAGCTTAGGAGCCGGAAACACCATATATTTT	CASSLGAGNTIYF
.	TRBV2	TRBD1	TRBJ1-1	TGTGCCAGCAGTAAGCGTTTGGGACAGGGGACTTGGATCCCTGAAGCTTTCTTT	CASSKRLGQGTWIPEAFF
once	TRBV11-3	.	TRBJ2-7	TGTGCCAGCAGCTTAGAGGCCGGCCGAGAGGGCGAGCAGTACTTC	CASSLEAGREGEQYF
.	TRBV7-2	.	TRBJ1-1	TGTGCCAGCAGCTTAGCATGGGGCAACACTGAAGCTTTCTTT	CASSLAWGNTEAFF
.	TRBV30	TRBD1	TRBJ1-4	TGTGCCTGGAGTGTAGTCGGACAGGCCGAGGGTGAAAAACTGTTTTTT	CAWSVVGQAEGEKLFF
few	TRBV10-3	.	TRBJ1-2	TGTGCCATCAGTGAGCCCGTCGGGGGATATAGAGGCTACACCTTC	CAISEPVGGYRGYTF
.	TRBV4-2	TRBD1	TRBJ1-4	TGTGCCAGCAGCCCGACCGGGACAGAAAACGAAAAACTGTTTTTT	CASSPTGTENEKLFF
.	TRBV5-6	.	TRBJ2-4	TGTGCCAGCAGTTACGAGCTCAATCTAGCCAAAAACATTCAGTACTTC	CASSYELNLAKNIQYF
.	TRBV30	.	TRBJ1-3	TGTGCCTGGAGTGGCTCCCGGGACACCCGATATTTCACCATATATTTT	CAWSGSRDTRYFTIYF